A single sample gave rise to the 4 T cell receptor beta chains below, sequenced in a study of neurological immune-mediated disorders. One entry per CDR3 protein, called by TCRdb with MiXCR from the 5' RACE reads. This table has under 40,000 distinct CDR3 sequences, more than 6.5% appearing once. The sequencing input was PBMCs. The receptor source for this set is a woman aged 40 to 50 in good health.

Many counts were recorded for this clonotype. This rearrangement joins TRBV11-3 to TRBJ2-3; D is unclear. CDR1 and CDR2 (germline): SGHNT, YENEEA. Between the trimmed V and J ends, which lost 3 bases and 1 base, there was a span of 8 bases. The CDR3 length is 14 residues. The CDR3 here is CASSFGFGTDTQYF. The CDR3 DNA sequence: TGTGCCAGCAGCTTCGGGTTTGGCACAGATACGCAGTATTTT.

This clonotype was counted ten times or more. CDR3 residues: CASSFRNSNQPQHF. CDR3 nucleotide sequence: TGTGCCAGCAGTTTCAGGAATAGCAATCAGCCCCAGCATTTT. This chain joins TRBV28 and TRBJ1-5; D gene uncertain. The CDR3 is 14 residues long. The ends were cut back, 3 bases at V and 0 bases at J, with 6 bases in the middle. Germline CDR1 reads MDHEN; CDR2 reads SYDVKM.

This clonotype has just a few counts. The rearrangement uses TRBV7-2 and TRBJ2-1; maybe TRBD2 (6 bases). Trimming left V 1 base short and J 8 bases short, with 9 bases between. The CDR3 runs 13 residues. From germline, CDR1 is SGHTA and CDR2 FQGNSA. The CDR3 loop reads CASSLGPGDEQFF. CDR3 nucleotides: TGTGCCAGCAGCTTAGGTCCGGGGGATGAGCAGTTCTTC.

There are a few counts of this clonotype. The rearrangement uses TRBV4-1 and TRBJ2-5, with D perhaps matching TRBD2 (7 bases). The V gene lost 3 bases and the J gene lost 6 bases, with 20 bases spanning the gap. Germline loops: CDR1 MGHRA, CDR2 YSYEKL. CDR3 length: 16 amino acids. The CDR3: CASSQPFVGGPKTQYF. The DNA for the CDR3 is TGCGCCAGCAGCCAGCCCTTCGTGGGGGGGCCGAAGACCCAGTACTTC.